This TCR beta chain comes out of a study of T cells in women clearing cervical HPV infection. Points on this clone: The CDR3 end falls 3 residues outside the read, so it is completed with the germline J gene.

This CDR3 spans 20 amino acids. The V gene's germline CDR1 is DFQATT and CDR2 SNEGSKA (reference sequence). V lost 4 bases and J lost 0, with 29 bases in between. Produced via immunoSEQ multiplex PCR; TCRdb's table is partial and in-frame only. The sample includes tens of thousands of clones. The sample taken for sequencing was blood buffy coat. The TCR comes from a woman aged 18 to 75 with a cervical HPV16 infection that either progressed to CIN3+ or cleared (not recorded which). The V gene is TRBV20-1, the J gene TRBJ2-3, with D possibly TRBD1 on 5 matching bases. CDR3 sequence reads: CSAITSRRTDSHSSTDTQYF. CDR3 DNA, as far as it was read: TGCAGTGCTATAACCTCGAGGCGCACAGACAGCCATTCTAGCACAGATACG.